This T cell receptor (beta chain) was observed in a study of a mutant IDH1 vaccine in newly diagnosed glioma. Study-level information: Once 4-6 weeks had passed after radiotherapy alone, vaccination started, or it started with temozolomide cycles.

The count of this clone is one. Its antigen remains unknown. The CDR3 sequence is 15 residues long. The ends were cut back, 4 bases at V and 7 bases at J, with 17 bases in the middle. Looked up from germline, CDR1 is SNHLY and CDR2 is FYNNEI. Clones were read by immunoSEQ multiplex PCR, and TCRdb kept only the in-frame ones, dropping some. The sample gives 30,000 to 40,000 clones, roughly 81% of which show up once; around 10% is in the top ten. The time point denotes: week 5, during vaccination. The vaccine gave 300 ug of a 20-mer mutant IDH1 peptide subcutaneously per dose. The chain carries TRBV2 and TRBJ2-4; D is unclear. This receptor was identified in a man between 45 and 60 years old with glioma. The sequencing here drew on PBMCs, taken from a glioma patient whose treatment included an IDH1 peptide vaccine. CDR3 bases: TGTGCCAGCAGTGTGTCTTTGGGGTACGGGAACATTCAGTACTTC. Its translation: CASSVSLGYGNIQYF.